This T cell receptor beta chain came from a study of monozygotic twins with cystic fibrosis. This CDR3 comprises 11 residues. Germline CDR1 SGHDT, CDR2 YYEEEE. With 4 bases removed from V and 9 bases from J, the gap between germline ends came to 7 bases. A word on this clone: Antigen specificity is unknown.

Overall study findings and caveats: Monozygotic CF twin pairs shared significantly more nucleotide-identical clonotypes than unrelated CF individuals did.

Sequenced by immunoSEQ multiplex PCR; TCRdb stores in-frame clones only, minus some. This sample has more than 25,000 clones, with approximately 90% found just once. The sample was blood. The V gene is TRBV5-6, the J gene TRBJ2-2; no clear D gene. The clonotype comes from a girl aged 2 to 10 with cystic fibrosis. The CDR3 sequence is CASSRFRELFF. The DNA for the CDR3 is TGTGCCAGCAGCCGGTTCCGGGAGCTGTTTTTT.